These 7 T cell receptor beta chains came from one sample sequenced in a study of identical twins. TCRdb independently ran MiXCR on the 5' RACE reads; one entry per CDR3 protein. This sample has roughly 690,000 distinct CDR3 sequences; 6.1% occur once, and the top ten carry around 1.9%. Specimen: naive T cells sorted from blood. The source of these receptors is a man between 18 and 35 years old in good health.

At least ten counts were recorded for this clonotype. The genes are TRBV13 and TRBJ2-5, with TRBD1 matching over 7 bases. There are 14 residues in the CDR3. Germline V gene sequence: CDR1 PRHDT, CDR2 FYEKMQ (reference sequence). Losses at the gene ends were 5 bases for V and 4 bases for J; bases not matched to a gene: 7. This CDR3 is CASSTRQGLETQYF. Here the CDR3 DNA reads TGTGCCAGCAGCACCCGACAGGGCTTAGAGACCCAGTACTTC.

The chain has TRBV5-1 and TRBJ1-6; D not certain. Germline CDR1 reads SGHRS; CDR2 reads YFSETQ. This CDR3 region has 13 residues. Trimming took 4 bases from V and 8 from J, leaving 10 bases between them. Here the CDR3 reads CASSVSVDSPLHF. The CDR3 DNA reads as TGCGCCAGCAGCGTATCCGTCGATTCACCCCTCCACTTT. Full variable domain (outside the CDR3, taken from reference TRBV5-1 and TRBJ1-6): KAGVTQTPRYLIKTRGQQVTLSCSPISGHRSVSWYQQTPGQGLQFLFEYFSETQRNKGNFPGRFSGRQFSNSRSEMNVSTLELGDSALYLCASSVSVDSPLHFGNGTRLTVT.

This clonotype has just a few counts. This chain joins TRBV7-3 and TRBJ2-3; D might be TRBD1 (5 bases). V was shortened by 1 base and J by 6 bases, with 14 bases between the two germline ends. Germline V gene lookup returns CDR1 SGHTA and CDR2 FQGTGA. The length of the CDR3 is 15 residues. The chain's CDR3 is CASSLSQGGEDTQYF. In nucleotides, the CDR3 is TGTGCCAGCAGCTTAAGTCAGGGTGGTGAGGATACGCAGTATTTT.

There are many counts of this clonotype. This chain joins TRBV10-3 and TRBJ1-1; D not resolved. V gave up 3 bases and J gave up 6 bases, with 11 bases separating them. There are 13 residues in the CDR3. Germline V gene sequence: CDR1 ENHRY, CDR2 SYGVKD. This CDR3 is CAISDRDVSEAFF. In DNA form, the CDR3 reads TGTGCCATCAGTGACCGGGATGTCTCTGAAGCTTTCTTT.

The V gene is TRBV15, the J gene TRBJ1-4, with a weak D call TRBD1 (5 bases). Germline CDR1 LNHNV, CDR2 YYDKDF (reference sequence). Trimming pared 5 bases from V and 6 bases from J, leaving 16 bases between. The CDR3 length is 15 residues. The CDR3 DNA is TGTGCCACCAGCCCCCGTGGAGGGGCGGATGAAAAACTGTTTTTT. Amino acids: CATSPRGGADEKLFF. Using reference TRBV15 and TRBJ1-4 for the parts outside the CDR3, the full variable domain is DAMVIQNPRYQVTQFGKPVTLSCSQTLNHNVMYWYQQKSSQAPKLLFHYYDKDFNNEADTPDNFQSRRPNTSFCFLDIRSPGLGDTAMYLCATSPRGGADEKLFFGSGTQLSVL.

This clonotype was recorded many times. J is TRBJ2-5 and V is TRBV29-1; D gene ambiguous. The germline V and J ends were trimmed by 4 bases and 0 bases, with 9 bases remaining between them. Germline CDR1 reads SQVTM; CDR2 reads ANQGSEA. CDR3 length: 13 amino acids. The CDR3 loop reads CSVVEQHQETQYF. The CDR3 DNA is TGCAGCGTTGTCGAACAGCACCAAGAGACCCAGTACTTC.

The CDR3, as DNA: TGTGCCAGCAGCCCACATGAACAGGGGTACGAGCAGTACGTC. Protein product: CASSPHEQGYEQYV. This chain links TRBV27 with TRBJ2-7; 7 bases fit TRBD1. The CDR3 covers 14 residues. V was clipped by 6 bases and J by 4 bases; unmatched bases: 9. The germline CDR1 and CDR2 sequences are MNHEY and SMNVEV (reference sequence).